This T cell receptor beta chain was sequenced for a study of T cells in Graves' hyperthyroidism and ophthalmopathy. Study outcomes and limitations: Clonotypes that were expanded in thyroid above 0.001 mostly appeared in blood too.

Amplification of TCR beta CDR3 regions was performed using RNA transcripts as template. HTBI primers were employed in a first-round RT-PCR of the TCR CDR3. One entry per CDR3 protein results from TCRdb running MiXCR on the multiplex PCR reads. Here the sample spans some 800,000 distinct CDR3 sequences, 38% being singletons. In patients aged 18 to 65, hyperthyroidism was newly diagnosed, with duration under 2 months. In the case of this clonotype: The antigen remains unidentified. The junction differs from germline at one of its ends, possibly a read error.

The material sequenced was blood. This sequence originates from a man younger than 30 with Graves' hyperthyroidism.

The CDR3: CGAGGKPPNAFF. The CDR3 coding sequence is TGCGGTGCTGGGGGGAAACCCCCGAACGCTTTCTTT. This chain uses TRBV20-1 with TRBJ1-1; TRBD1 might be the D (5 bases). The CDR3 is 12 residues long. The germline CDR1 and CDR2 sequences are DFQATT and SNEGSKA (reference sequence).